The entry below gives a single T cell receptor (beta chain) sequence along with its context. Antigen: not known. The source of the sample is a study of T cell responses to AZD1222 COVID-19 vaccine. On the study more broadly: Doses given second, at about 4 or about 12 weeks, were pooled. General observations from the study: Close to half of spike-specific TCRs reportedly recognize unmutated variant regions. Repertoires were obtained only post-peak T cell response. Spike-specific TCR breadth and depth grew following two AZD1222 doses.

Sequencing used immunoSEQ multiplex PCR; TCRdb keeps in-frame clones, though not all of them. The table includes about 110,000 clones, 88% detected once. With 2 bases removed from V and 5 bases from J, the gap between germline ends came to 6 bases. Per the germline V gene, CDR1 is ENHRY and CDR2 is SYGVKD. The CDR3 runs 13 residues. The chain recombines TRBV10-3 with TRBJ1-4; D not certain. The TCR comes from an adult in good health. Sequencing was performed on peripheral blood, taken on day 0 of AZD1222 vaccination. CDR3 amino acids: CAISEGQNEKLFF. The DNA of the CDR3 is TGTGCCATCAGTGAGGGCCAGAATGAAAAACTGTTTTTT.